This T cell receptor beta chain was sequenced during a study of identifying expanded T cells in peripheral blood. Broader study findings: Differentially abundant clones: 0.95 to 1.5 between replicates, roughly 16 at roughly 15 days, 19 to 20 at four. Clone count variance between roughly 2-week samples rose with total template count.

The V and J ends lost 3 bases and 4 bases, in that order; junction bases with no gene match: 13. This CDR3 spans 17 amino acids. Germline assignment: CDR1 LNHDA and CDR2 SQIVND (reference sequence). This table comes from immunoSEQ multiplex PCR, and its TCRdb copy is limited to in-frame clones, with some not included. Of some 100,000 clones in the sample, about 88% were seen once. As for this clone: Antigen specificity is unknown.

Collection occurred without any documented infections or immune events in donors. The chain couples TRBV19 to TRBJ1-1; 8 bases match TRBD1. The clonotype comes from a person between 18 and 69 years old in good health. Sequencing used blood. The CDR3 DNA reads as TGTGCCAGTAGTATTCCCAGGGGGCGCGGGGTTATCACTGAAGCTTTCTTT. It codes for CASSIPRGRGVITEAFF.